This TCR beta chain was obtained from a study of T cell clones after liver transplantation. Assay: immunoSEQ multiplex PCR; the TCRdb copy retains only in-frame clones and omits some. This table holds tens of thousands of clones, approximately 77% found once. This CDR3 spans 16 amino acids. Germline V gene sequence: CDR1 MGHRA, CDR2 YSYEKL. V lost 1 base and J lost 6; bases outside the gene matches: 6. This TCR was recovered from a human patient who received a liver transplant. Some of these T cells may belong to the graft donor. The chain joins TRBV4-1 to TRBJ2-5; TRBD2 matches at 12 bases. Material: CD4+ T cells from blood, obtained at the 22-month timepoint. CDR3 DNA: TGCGCCAGCAGCCAAGCCTCTAGCGGGGGGGTAAAGACCCAGTACTTC. Amino acids: CASSQASSGGVKTQYF.